This is a list of T cell receptor beta chains from one sample in a study of blood T cells in healthy people across ages. TCRdb re-called the 5' RACE reads through MiXCR, storing one row per CDR3 protein. Seen here are around 1,000,000 distinct CDR3 sequences, around two fifths observed once, and the top ten hold 13%. The sample comprised blood. These receptors were obtained from a man aged 18 to 29 in good health. Both conserved end residues are part of each CDR3. A D gene is named only where the DNA matches it firmly. The listing skips clone size in some rows; elsewhere it reads once, few, many or a size class.

J gene	V gene	clone size	D gene	CDR3 DNA	CDR3 protein
TRBJ1-1	TRBV2	.	.	TGTGCCAGCAGTGAGAAGTCAGGGAGGACTGAAGCTTTCTTT	CASSEKSGRTEAFF
TRBJ1-2	TRBV14	few	.	TGTGCCAGCAGTCGAGATCTTAACTATGGCTACACCTTC	CASSRDLNYGYTF
TRBJ2-3	TRBV12-3/TRBV12-4	.	TRBD2	TGTGCCAGCAGTCCTAAGCGGGGGGGCCTCTTGCCCCCGCTTTATACGCAGTATTTT	CASSPKRGGLLPPLYTQYF
TRBJ1-2	TRBV25-1	.	.	TGTGCCAGCCGACAATCGGCAGAGGATGGCTACACCTTC	CASRQSAEDGYTF
TRBJ2-3	TRBV7-9	few	.	TGTGCCAGCAGCATGGAGGGGGGGAGCACAGATACGCAGTATTTT	CASSMEGGSTDTQYF
TRBJ2-3	TRBV15	.	.	TGTGCCACCAGCAGAGGAAGGGGGTACACAGATACGCAGTATTTT	CATSRGRGYTDTQYF
TRBJ2-4	TRBV2	few	.	TGTGCCAGCAGTGGGCGACAGGAAGGGGAGCAGTACTTC	CASSGRQEGEQYF
TRBJ2-6	TRBV6-5	few	.	TGTGCCAGCAGATCCTCGGGGTCCGGGGCCAACGTCCTGACTTTC	CASRSSGSGANVLTF
TRBJ2-5	TRBV25-1	.	.	TGTGCCAGCAGTGAACCCGGCAGTCTGAGGACCCAGTACTTC	CASSEPGSLRTQYF
TRBJ2-1	TRBV27	.	TRBD2	TGTGCCAGCAGTCCCGGATCCGGGGGGTACAATGAGCAGTTCTTC	CASSPGSGGYNEQFF
TRBJ1-2	TRBV5-6	many	TRBD1	TGTGCCAGCAGCTCGCCGACAGGGAACTATGGCTACACCTTC	CASSSPTGNYGYTF
TRBJ2-3	TRBV4-3	few	.	TGCGCCAGCAGCCAAGATGGACTGGGGGAGTCAGATACGCAGTATTTT	CASSQDGLGESDTQYF
TRBJ1-2	TRBV18	few	.	TGTGCCAGCTCACCACCCGGCGGCGGAGACTATGGCTACACCTTC	CASSPPGGGDYGYTF
TRBJ1-2	TRBV7-2	many	TRBD1	TGTGCCAGCAGCAACGGGACAGGGAACTATGGCTACACCTTC	CASSNGTGNYGYTF
TRBJ2-1	TRBV27	.	TRBD1	TGTGCCAGCAGTCCGACAGGGATTGTCATATACAATGAGCAGTTCTTC	CASSPTGIVIYNEQFF
TRBJ2-1	TRBV9	few	TRBD1	TGTGCCAGCAGCACCGACAGGGAATTGTGGAATGAGCAGTTCTTC	CASSTDRELWNEQFF
TRBJ1-1	TRBV7-9	.	TRBD1	TGTGCCAGCAGCCATAAAGACAGGGGGCCTTTGAACACTGAAGCTTTCTTT	CASSHKDRGPLNTEAFF
TRBJ1-1	TRBV20-1	.	TRBD1	TGCAGTGCTAGAGATCGACAGGGGGAGATGAACACTGAAGCTTTCTTT	CSARDRQGEMNTEAFF
TRBJ1-2	TRBV5-6	few	TRBD1	TGTGCCAGCAGCTCTGCAGGGGGGAACCCCTATGGCTACACCTTC	CASSSAGGNPYGYTF
TRBJ2-3	TRBV7-8	few	.	TGTGCCAGCAGCACACAGTGGAAAGGGTTAGGAGATACGCAGTATTTT	CASSTQWKGLGDTQYF
TRBJ1-1	TRBV10-3	.	.	TGTGCCATCAGTAACTCAGGGGCCGAGGGAGCTTTCTTT	CAISNSGAEGAFF
TRBJ1-1	TRBV10-3	.	TRBD1	TGTGCCATCAGCCGACAGGGGGACAACACTGAAGCTTTCTTT	CAISRQGDNTEAFF
TRBJ2-7	TRBV9	.	.	TGTGCCAGCAGCCTCCAGGGCGTCTCCTACAATGAGCAGTACTTC	CASSLQGVSYNEQYF
TRBJ1-3	TRBV4-2	few	.	TGTGCCAGCAGCCAAGATATCGGCAGGCACTCTGGAAACACCATATATTTT	CASSQDIGRHSGNTIYF
TRBJ2-1	TRBV10-3	once	TRBD2	TGTGCCATCAGTGGGACTAGCAACGCCTACGAGCAGTTCTTC	CAISGTSNAYEQFF
TRBJ1-1	TRBV5-1	.	.	TGCGCCAGCAGCCGTGCTAGGGGAGAGGCCGCTGAAGCTTTCTTT	CASSRARGEAAEAFF
TRBJ1-2	TRBV28	.	.	TGTGCCAGCAGTTTAAGGCAGGAGCCTAACTATGGCTACACCTTC	CASSLRQEPNYGYTF
TRBJ2-3	TRBV4-1	.	TRBD2	TGCGCCAGCAGCTTAGCCGGGACTAGCGGACGGACAGATACGCAGTATTTT	CASSLAGTSGRTDTQYF
TRBJ2-1	TRBV20-1	.	TRBD2	TGCAGTGCTAGAGTGGCTAGCGGTATATACCCCTACAATGAGCAGTTCTTC	CSARVASGIYPYNEQFF
TRBJ1-1	TRBV3-1	.	.	TGTGCCAGCAGCCAAGGCACGAAAGCTTTCTTT	CASSQGTKAFF
TRBJ1-6	TRBV3-1	.	TRBD1	TGTGCCAGCAGCAAAAAGACAGGGGGAATTTCACCCCTCCACTTT	CASSKKTGGISPLHF
TRBJ2-1	TRBV20-1	few	.	TGCAGTGTCACGGTCGACAATGAGCAGTTCTTC	CSVTVDNEQFF
TRBJ2-3	TRBV12-3/TRBV12-4	once	.	TGTGCCAGCAGAGAAGCAAGTACCCCAACGCAGTATTTT	CASREASTPTQYF
TRBJ1-5	TRBV27	.	.	TGTGCCAGTGGGCAGGGACCCCAGCCCCAGCATTTT	CASGQGPQPQHF
TRBJ2-7	TRBV3-1	once	.	TGTGCCAACAGCCAAGATCCACCGGGCAGGTACGAGCAGTACTTC	CANSQDPPGRYEQYF
TRBJ1-1	TRBV7-2	.	.	TGTGCCAGCAGCTCTCCCACCGGGCGGACTGAAGCTTTCTTT	CASSSPTGRTEAFF
TRBJ2-1	TRBV7-8	many	TRBD1	TGTGCCAGCAGCTTTGGGACAGGGGGGTCCTACAATGAGCAGTTCTTC	CASSFGTGGSYNEQFF
TRBJ2-7	TRBV7-3	.	.	TGTGCCAGCAGCCCAACGGTTGGGAGAGGCTCCTACAATGAGCAGTACTTC	CASSPTVGRGSYNEQYF
TRBJ1-1	TRBV4-1	.	TRBD1	TGCGCCAGCAGCCAAGGGAAGGGGACAGGGGAAATGAGGTACACTGAAGCTTTCTTT	CASSQGKGTGEMRYTEAFF
TRBJ2-7	TRBV7-2	.	.	TGTGCCAGCAGCTTTATAACAGGGCTCAACTACGAGCAGTACTTC	CASSFITGLNYEQYF
TRBJ2-7	TRBV12-3/TRBV12-4	many	.	TGTGCCAGCAGTTTAGGACAGGTTACCTACGAGCAGTACTTC	CASSLGQVTYEQYF
TRBJ2-3	TRBV9	.	.	TGTGCCAGCAGCACCACCAGACAGAATACGCAGTATTTT	CASSTTRQNTQYF
TRBJ2-1	TRBV20-1	.	.	TGCAGTGCCAAGGGGGGGCCAAGGGGTGAGCAGTTCTTC	CSAKGGPRGEQFF
TRBJ1-5	TRBV27	.	TRBD1	TGTGCCAGCAATTACAGGGGCTATAGCAATCAGCCCCAGCATTTT	CASNYRGYSNQPQHF
TRBJ2-3	TRBV30	.	TRBD1	TGTGCCTGGAAGGGACAGATCACAGATACGCAGTATTTT	CAWKGQITDTQYF
TRBJ1-5	TRBV12-3/TRBV12-4	many	.	TGTGCCAGCAGACCCACAGGGCCGGTAAATCAGCCCCAGCATTTT	CASRPTGPVNQPQHF
TRBJ2-1	TRBV29-1	few	TRBD1	TGCAGCGTTGAAGGTTTACCCCGGGACAGGAGGTACAATGAGCAGTTCTTC	CSVEGLPRDRRYNEQFF
TRBJ2-6	TRBV5-1	.	.	TGCGCCACAGCCCTCGCTGGGGCCAACGTCCTGACTTTC	CATALAGANVLTF
TRBJ2-3	TRBV7-2	few	.	TGTGCCAGCAGCTTGCACGGGGACCCATCCAGCACAGATACGCAGTATTTT	CASSLHGDPSSTDTQYF
TRBJ2-3	TRBV3-1	.	.	TGTGCCAGCAGCCAAGACTGGGATAGCGCAGATACGCAGTATTTT	CASSQDWDSADTQYF
TRBJ1-1	TRBV7-2	few	.	TGTGCCAGCAGCTCCAGAGGGACTGCGGAAGCTTTCTTT	CASSSRGTAEAFF
TRBJ2-3	TRBV4-3	once	TRBD1	TGCGCCAGCAGCCTCCAGACAGGGGCAGGGACAGATGCGCAGTATTTT	CASSLQTGAGTDAQYF
TRBJ2-2	TRBV24-1	.	.	TGTGCCACCAGTGTCAGGACCGGGGAGCTGTTTTTT	CATSVRTGELFF
TRBJ1-6	TRBV10-2	.	.	TGCGCCAGCAGTGAGTCCGAGGAGCTACACAACAGAAATTCACCCCTCCACTTT	CASSESEELHNRNSPLHF
TRBJ1-1	TRBV27	.	TRBD1	TGTGCCAGCAGTTCCCGGGGACAGGAGGAGGATGAAGCTTTCTTT	CASSSRGQEEDEAFF
TRBJ2-1	TRBV3-1	.	TRBD2	TGTGCCAGCAGCCAAGCTAGCGGGTCCTACAATGAGCAGTTCTTC	CASSQASGSYNEQFF
TRBJ2-1	TRBV11-1	.	TRBD1	TGTGCCAGCCGAGAGGGGGCGGGTTACAATGAGCAGTTCTTC	CASREGAGYNEQFF
TRBJ1-4	TRBV4-3	.	.	TGCGCCAGCAGCCAAGATGGCAGGGAGGGAGAAAAACTGTTTTTT	CASSQDGREGEKLFF
TRBJ1-2	TRBV20-1	few	TRBD1	TGCAGTGCTACGACAGGGAAGGGCTACACCTTC	CSATTGKGYTF
TRBJ1-2	TRBV28	.	.	TGTGCCAGCAGTTTGAGGCGTGGCATCTATGGCTACACCTTC	CASSLRRGIYGYTF